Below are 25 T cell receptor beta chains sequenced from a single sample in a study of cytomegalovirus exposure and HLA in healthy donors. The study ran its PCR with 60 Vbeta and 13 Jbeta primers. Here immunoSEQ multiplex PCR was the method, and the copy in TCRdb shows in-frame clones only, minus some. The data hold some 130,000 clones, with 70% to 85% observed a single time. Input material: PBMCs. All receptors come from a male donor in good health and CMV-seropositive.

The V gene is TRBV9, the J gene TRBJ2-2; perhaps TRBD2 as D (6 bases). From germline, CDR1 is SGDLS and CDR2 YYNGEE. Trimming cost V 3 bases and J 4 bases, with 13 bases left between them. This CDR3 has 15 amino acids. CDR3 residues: CASSEAGRATGELFF. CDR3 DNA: TGTGCCAGCAGCGAGGCGGGAAGGGCCACCGGGGAGCTGTTTTTT.

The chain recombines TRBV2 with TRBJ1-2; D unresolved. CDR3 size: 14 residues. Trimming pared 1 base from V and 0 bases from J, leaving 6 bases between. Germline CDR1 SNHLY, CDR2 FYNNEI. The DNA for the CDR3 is TGTGCCAGCAGTGAAGACGGTTCTAACTATGGCTACACCTTC. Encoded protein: CASSEDGSNYGYTF.

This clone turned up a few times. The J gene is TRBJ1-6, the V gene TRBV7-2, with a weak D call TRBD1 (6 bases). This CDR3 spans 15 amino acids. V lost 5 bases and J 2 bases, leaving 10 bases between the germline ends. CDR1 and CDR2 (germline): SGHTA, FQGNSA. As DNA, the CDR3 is TGTGCCAGCAGCCCAGGGACAACCTATAATTCACCCCTCCACTTT. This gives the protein CASSPGTTYNSPLHF. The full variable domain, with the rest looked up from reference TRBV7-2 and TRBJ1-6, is GAGVSQSPSNKVTEKGKDVELRCDPISGHTALYWYRQSLGQGLEFLIYFQGNSAPDKSGLPSDRFSAERTGGSVSTLTIQRTQQEDSAVYLCASSPGTTYNSPLHFGNGTRLTVT.

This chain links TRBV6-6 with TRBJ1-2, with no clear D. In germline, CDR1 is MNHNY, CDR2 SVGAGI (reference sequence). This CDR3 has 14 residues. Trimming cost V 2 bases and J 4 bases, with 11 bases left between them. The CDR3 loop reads CASSYEGSSYGYTF. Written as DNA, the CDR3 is TGTGCCAGCAGTTACGAGGGCTCCAGCTATGGCTACACCTTC.

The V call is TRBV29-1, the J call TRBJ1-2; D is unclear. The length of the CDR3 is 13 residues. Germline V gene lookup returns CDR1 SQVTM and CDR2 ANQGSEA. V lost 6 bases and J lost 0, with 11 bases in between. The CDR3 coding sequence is TGCAGCGTAGCAATGAGGGCTAACTATGGCTACACCTTC. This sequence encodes CSVAMRANYGYTF. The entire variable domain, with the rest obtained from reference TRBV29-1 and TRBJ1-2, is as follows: SAVISQKPSRDICQRGTSLTIQCQVDSQVTMMFWYRQQPGQSLTLIATANQGSEATYESGFVIDKFPISRPNLTFSTLTVSNMSPEDSSIYLCSVAMRANYGYTFGSGTRLTVV.

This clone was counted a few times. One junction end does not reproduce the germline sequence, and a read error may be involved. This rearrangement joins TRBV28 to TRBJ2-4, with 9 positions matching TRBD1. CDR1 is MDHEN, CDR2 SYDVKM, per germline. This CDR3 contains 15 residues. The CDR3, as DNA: TGTGCCAGCGCTGGACAGGGGTGGGACAAAAACAGTCAGTACTTC. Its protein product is CASAGQGWDKNSQYF.

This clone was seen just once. CDR3 DNA: TGTGCCAGCAGTTACGGGGGGGCCTCCTACGAGCAGTACTTC. As protein: CASSYGGASYEQYF. The V and J genes are TRBV6-5 and TRBJ2-7; the D gene is possibly TRBD2 (7 bases). CDR3 size: 14 residues. Germline CDR1 and CDR2: MNHEY and SVGAGI. V gave up 2 bases and J gave up 0 bases, with 8 bases separating them.

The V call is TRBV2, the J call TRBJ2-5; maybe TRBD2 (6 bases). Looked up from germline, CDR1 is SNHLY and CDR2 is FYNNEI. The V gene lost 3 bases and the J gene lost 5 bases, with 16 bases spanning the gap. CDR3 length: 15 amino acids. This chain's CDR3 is CASSDSPVAVETQYF. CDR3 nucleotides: TGTGCCAGCAGTGATAGTCCGGTAGCGGTCGAGACCCAGTACTTC.

CDR3 protein: CASSLWRESPTDTQYF. The CDR3 nucleotides read TGTGCCAGCAGCTTATGGCGGGAGAGCCCCACAGATACGCAGTATTTT. The V call is TRBV7-8, the J call TRBJ2-3, with TRBD2 matching 7 bases. The V segment lost 2 bases and the J segment 2 bases; nucleotides outside the gene matches: 7. There are 16 residues in the CDR3. Germline values: CDR1 SGHVS, CDR2 FQNEAQ.

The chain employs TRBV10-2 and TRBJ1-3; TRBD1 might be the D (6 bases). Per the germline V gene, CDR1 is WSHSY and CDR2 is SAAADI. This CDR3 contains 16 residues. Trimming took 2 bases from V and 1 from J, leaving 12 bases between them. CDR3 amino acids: CASSEGGDSSGNTIYF. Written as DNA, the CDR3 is TGCGCCAGCAGTGAGGGGGGCGATTCATCTGGAAACACCATATATTTT.

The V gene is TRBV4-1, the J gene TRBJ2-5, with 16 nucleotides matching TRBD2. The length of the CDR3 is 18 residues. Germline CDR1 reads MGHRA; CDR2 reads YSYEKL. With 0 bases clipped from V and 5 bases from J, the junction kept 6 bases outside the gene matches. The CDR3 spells CASSQDWGTSGRGETQYF. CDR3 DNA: TGCGCCAGCAGCCAAGATTGGGGGACTAGCGGGAGGGGCGAGACCCAGTACTTC.

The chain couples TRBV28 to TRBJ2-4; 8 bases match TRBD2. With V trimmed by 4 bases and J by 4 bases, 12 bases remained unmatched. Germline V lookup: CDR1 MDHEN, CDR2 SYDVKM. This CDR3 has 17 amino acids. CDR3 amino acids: CASSSLITGGRKNIQYF. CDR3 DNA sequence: TGTGCCAGCAGTTCTCTCATAACAGGCGGGAGGAAAAACATTCAGTACTTC.

CDR3 protein: CAWARGGPSNEQFF. As DNA, the CDR3 is TGTGCCTGGGCACGGGGGGGCCCAAGCAATGAGCAGTTCTTC. The V and J genes are TRBV30 and TRBJ2-1, with TRBD2 matching 8 bases. V trimming: 5 bases; J trimming: 6 bases; junction bases outside the gene matches: 9. The CDR3 loop spans 14 amino acids. Germline CDR1 reads GTSNPN; CDR2 reads SVGIG (reference sequence).

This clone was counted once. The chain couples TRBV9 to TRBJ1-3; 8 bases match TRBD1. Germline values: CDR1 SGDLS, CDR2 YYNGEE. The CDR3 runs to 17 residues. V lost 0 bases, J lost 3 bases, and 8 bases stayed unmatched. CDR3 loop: CASSVAPQGAHGNTIYF. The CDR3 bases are TGTGCCAGCAGCGTAGCTCCGCAGGGGGCGCATGGAAACACCATATATTTT.

DNA for the CDR3: TGTGCCAGCAGGTGGACAGGCAAAGCCTACGAGCAGTACTTC. Protein sequence: CASRWTGKAYEQYF. The gene calls are TRBV6-5 and TRBJ2-7; 7 bases are shared with TRBD1. V dropped 6 bases and J dropped 2; count of bases not matched to a gene: 7. The germline gives CDR1 MNHEY, CDR2 SVGAGI. The CDR3 is 14 residues long.

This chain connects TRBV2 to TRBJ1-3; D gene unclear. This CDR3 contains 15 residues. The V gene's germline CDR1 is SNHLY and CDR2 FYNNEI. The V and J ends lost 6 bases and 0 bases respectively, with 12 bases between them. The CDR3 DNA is TGTGCCAGCAGCTCGCAAGCTGACTCTGGAAACACCATATATTTT. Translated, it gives CASSSQADSGNTIYF.

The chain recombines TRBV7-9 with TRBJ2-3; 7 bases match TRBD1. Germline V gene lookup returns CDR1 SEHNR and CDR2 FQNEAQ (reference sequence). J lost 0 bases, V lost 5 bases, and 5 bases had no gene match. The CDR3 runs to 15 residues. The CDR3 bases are TGTGCCAGCAGCATGGGGACAGTCAGCACAGATACGCAGTATTTT. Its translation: CASSMGTVSTDTQYF.

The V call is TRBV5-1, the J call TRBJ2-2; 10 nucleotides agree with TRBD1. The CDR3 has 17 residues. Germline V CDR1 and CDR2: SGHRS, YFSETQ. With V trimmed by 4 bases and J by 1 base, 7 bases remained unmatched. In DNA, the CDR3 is TGCGCCAGCAGCACCCTGACAGGGGGCGGGAACACCGGGGAGCTGTTTTTT. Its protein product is CASSTLTGGGNTGELFF. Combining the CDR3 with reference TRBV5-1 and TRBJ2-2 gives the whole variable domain KAGVTQTPRYLIKTRGQQVTLSCSPISGHRSVSWYQQTPGQGLQFLFEYFSETQRNKGNFPGRFSGRQFSNSRSEMNVSTLELGDSALYLCASSTLTGGGNTGELFFGEGSRLTVL.

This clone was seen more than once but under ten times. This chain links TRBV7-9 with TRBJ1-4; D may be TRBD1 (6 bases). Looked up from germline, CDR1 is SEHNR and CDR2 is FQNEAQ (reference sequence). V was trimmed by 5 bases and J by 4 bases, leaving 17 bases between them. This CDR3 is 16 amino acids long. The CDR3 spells CASSPTGPGHNEKLFF. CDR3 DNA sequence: TGTGCCAGCAGCCCCACCGGTCCGGGACATAATGAAAAACTGTTTTTT.

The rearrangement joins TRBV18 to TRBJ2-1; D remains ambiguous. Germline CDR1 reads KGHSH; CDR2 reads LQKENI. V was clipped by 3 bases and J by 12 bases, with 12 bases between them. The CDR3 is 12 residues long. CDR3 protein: CASSPESVRQFF. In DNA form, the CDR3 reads TGTGCCAGCTCACCGGAGTCCGTAAGGCAGTTCTTC.

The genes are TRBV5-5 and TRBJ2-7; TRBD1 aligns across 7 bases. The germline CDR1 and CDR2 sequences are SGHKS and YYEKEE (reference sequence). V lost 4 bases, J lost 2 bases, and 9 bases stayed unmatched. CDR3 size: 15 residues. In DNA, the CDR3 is TGTGCCAGCAGCGGGACCGGGACAGCTACCTACGAGCAGTACTTC. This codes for CASSGTGTATYEQYF.

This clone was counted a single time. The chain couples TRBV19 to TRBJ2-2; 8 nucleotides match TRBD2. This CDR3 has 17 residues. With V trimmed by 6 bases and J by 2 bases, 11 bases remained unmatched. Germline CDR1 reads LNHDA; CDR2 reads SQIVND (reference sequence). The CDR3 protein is CASSDPGTSENTGELFF. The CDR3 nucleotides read TGTGCCAGTAGCGACCCCGGGACTAGTGAAAACACCGGGGAGCTGTTTTTT.

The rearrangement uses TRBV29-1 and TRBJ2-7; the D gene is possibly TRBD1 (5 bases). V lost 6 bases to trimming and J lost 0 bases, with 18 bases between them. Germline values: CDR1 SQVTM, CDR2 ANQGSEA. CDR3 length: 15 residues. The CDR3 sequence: CSVRSEAGISYEQYF. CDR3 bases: TGCAGCGTCCGAAGCGAGGCAGGGATCTCCTACGAGCAGTACTTC.

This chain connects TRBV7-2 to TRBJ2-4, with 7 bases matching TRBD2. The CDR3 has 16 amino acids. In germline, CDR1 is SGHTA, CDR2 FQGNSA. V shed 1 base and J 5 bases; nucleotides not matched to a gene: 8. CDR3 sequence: CASSLVVVGRENIQYF. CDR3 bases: TGTGCCAGCAGCTTAGTAGTGGTTGGGAGGGAAAACATTCAGTACTTC.

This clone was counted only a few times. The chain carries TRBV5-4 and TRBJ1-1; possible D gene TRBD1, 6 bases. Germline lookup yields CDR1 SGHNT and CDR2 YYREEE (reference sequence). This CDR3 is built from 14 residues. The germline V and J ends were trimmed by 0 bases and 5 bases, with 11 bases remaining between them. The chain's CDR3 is CASSLGRGATEAFF. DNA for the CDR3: TGTGCCAGCAGCTTGGGCCGGGGGGCAACTGAAGCTTTCTTT.